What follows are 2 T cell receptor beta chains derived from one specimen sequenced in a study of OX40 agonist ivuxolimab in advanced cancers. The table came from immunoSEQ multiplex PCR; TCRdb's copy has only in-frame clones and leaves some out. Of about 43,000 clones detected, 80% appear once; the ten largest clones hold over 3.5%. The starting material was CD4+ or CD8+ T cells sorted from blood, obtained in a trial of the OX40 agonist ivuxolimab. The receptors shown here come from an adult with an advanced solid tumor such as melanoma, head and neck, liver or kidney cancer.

The CDR3 nucleotides are TGTGCCAGCAGCCCAGGCCGGGGGGGCACCGGGGAGCTGTTTTTT. This sequence encodes CASSPGRGGTGELFF. V usage is TRBV11-2 and J usage is TRBJ2-2, with TRBD2 identical over 8 bases. Per germline, CDR1 SGHAT and CDR2 FQNNGV. V shed 5 bases and J 4 bases; nucleotides not matched to a gene: 6. The CDR3 is made up of 15 amino acids.

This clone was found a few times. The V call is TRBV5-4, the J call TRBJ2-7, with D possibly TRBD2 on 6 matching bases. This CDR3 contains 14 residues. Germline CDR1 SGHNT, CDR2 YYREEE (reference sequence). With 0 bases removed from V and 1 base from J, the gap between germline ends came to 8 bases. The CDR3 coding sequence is TGTGCCAGCAGCTTGGCAGGAGGGTCCTACGAGCAGTACTTC. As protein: CASSLAGGSYEQYF.